This T cell receptor beta chain was found in a study of neurological immune-mediated disorders. This CDR3 has 18 amino acids. TCRdb itself ran the 5' RACE reads through MiXCR, one entry per CDR3 protein. The sample records 65,000 to 80,000 distinct CDR3 sequences, approximately 5% being singletons. This clonotype was seen many times. The source is a woman in her seventies with multiple sclerosis. The chain joins TRBV21-1 to TRBJ1-1. TRBV21-1 represents a pseudogene. The sample was PBMCs. CDR3 sequence (DNA): TGTGCCAGCAGCAAAGCCTCGATCACCCCGTGGCGGAACACTGAAGCTTTCTTT. It encodes CASSKASITPWRNTEAFF.